The 19 T cell receptor beta chains below all came from one sample that was sequenced in a study of T cells in Graves' hyperthyroidism and ophthalmopathy. Amplification of TCR beta CDR3 regions used RNA as the template. HTBI primers were employed in a first-round RT-PCR of the TCR CDR3. TCRdb analysed the multiplex PCR reads with MiXCR anew, one entry per CDR3 protein. The sample has under 700,000 distinct CDR3 sequences, roughly a sixth seen once. Sample: blood. The receptors stem from a woman younger than 30 with Graves' hyperthyroidism.

The V and J genes are TRBV28 and TRBJ2-3; D unclear. Germline V gene lookup returns CDR1 MDHEN and CDR2 SYDVKM. The CDR3 contains 15 residues. The V end lost 4 bases, the J end lost 3 bases, and 14 bases lay between the germline ends. The CDR3 nucleotides read TGTGCCAGCAGTTCACAAGCTGGATTGACAGATACGCAGTATTTT. This gives the protein CASSSQAGLTDTQYF.

CDR3 sequence reads: CATSLTGSETYEQYF. The CDR3 bases are TGTGCCACCAGTCTAACAGGGAGCGAAACCTACGAGCAGTACTTC. This chain uses TRBV15 with TRBJ2-7; D is possibly TRBD1 (6 bases). The CDR3 loop spans 15 amino acids. V was clipped by 6 bases and J by 2 bases, with 17 bases between them. Germline assignment: CDR1 LNHNV and CDR2 YYDKDF (reference sequence). Together with reference TRBV15 and TRBJ2-7, the CDR3 gives the full variable domain: DAMVIQNPRYQVTQFGKPVTLSCSQTLNHNVMYWYQQKSSQAPKLLFHYYDKDFNNEADTPDNFQSRRPNTSFCFLDIRSPGLGDTAMYLCATSLTGSETYEQYFGPGTRLTVT.

This clonotype has a handful of counts. The chain employs TRBV3-1 and TRBJ2-7; TRBD2 agrees at 9 bases. This CDR3 is built from 18 residues. CDR1 is LGHDT and CDR2 is YNNKEL in the germline V gene (reference sequence). Trimming at V came to 5 bases and at J to 2 bases, leaving 16 bases not matched to a gene. The CDR3, as DNA: TGTGCCAGCAGCTCCAGAACGAGGGGCCTAGCGGGAACCTACGAGCAGTACTTC. It codes for CASSSRTRGLAGTYEQYF.

This clonotype was seen ten or more times. V gene TRBV4-3 combines with J gene TRBJ1-2; D is ambiguous. The CDR3 covers 15 residues. The V end was cut by 1 base, the J end by 3 bases, with 12 bases between. Germline CDR1 is LGHNA and CDR2 is YSLEER. The CDR3 loop is CASSQVGTVYYGYTF. Written as DNA, the CDR3 is TGCGCCAGCAGCCAAGTGGGCACAGTGTACTATGGCTACACCTTC.

This rearrangement joins TRBV6-1 to TRBJ2-1, with D uncertain. This CDR3 has 17 amino acids. Between the trimmed V and J ends, which lost 5 bases and 1 base, there was a span of 18 bases. Germline assignment: CDR1 MNHNS and CDR2 SASEGT. CDR3 in DNA: TGTGCCAGCAGTTACTCCCCGTCTCGGATTTCCTACAATGAGCAGTTCTTC. Translated: CASSYSPSRISYNEQFF.

This clonotype was seen only a few times. The gene calls are TRBV4-2 and TRBJ2-7; 8 bases fit TRBD2. The CDR3 covers 16 residues. Germline V CDR1 and CDR2: LGHNA, YNFKEQ. J gave up 5 bases and V 2 bases, and 11 bases lay outside the gene matches. The CDR3 sequence is CASSQPTGTRIHEQYF. The DNA of the CDR3 is TGTGCCAGCAGCCAACCTACCGGGACTAGGATTCACGAGCAGTACTTC.

Worth noting for this clonotype: A much larger clone lies a single base off, so this may be a read error. This chain uses TRBV2 with TRBJ2-1, with D uncertain. The V and J ends lost 7 bases and 8 bases respectively, with 15 bases between them. The CDR3 is 13 amino acids. CDR1 is SNHLY, CDR2 FYNNEI, per germline. This CDR3 reads CASMGGPEDEQFF. As DNA, the CDR3 is TGTGCCAGCATGGGCGGCCCCGAGGATGAGCAGTTCTTC.

This clonotype has just a few counts. A read error may be the cause here, since a much bigger clone is one base away. The J gene is TRBJ1-2, the V gene TRBV3-1, with D perhaps matching TRBD1 (6 bases). CDR3 length equals 12 residues. From germline, CDR1 is LGHDT and CDR2 YNNKEL (reference sequence). The CDR3 DNA is TGTGCCAGCAGCCGGGACAACTATGGCCACACCTTC. Translating it yields CASSRDNYGHTF.

This clonotype was seen more than once but under ten times. The gene calls are TRBV7-7 and TRBJ2-5; TRBD1 is a possible D gene (6 bases). The length of the CDR3 is 15 residues. The germline V gene encodes CDR1 SSHAT and CDR2 FNYEAQ (reference sequence). V was trimmed by 1 base and J by 2 bases, leaving 11 bases between them. This CDR3 reads CASSLVQGIQETQYF. The CDR3 nucleotides are TGTGCCAGCAGCTTAGTACAGGGTATTCAAGAGACCCAGTACTTC.

In its sample, this clonotype was seen many times. The gene calls are TRBV20-1 and TRBJ1-1; D is unresolved. CDR3 length equals 17 residues. Between the trimmed V and J ends, which lost 5 bases and 0 bases, there was a span of 22 bases. Germline assignment: CDR1 DFQATT and CDR2 SNEGSKA (reference sequence). The CDR3 region is CSASDTRNLGLNTEAFF. Written as DNA, the CDR3 is TGCAGTGCTTCCGACACACGGAACCTTGGGCTGAACACTGAAGCTTTCTTT.

This clonotype was seen a handful of times. This chain connects TRBV6-2 or TRBV6-3 to TRBJ2-5; D remains unclear. From germline, CDR1 is MNHEY and CDR2 SVGEGT. The CDR3 consists of 13 residues. V shed 4 bases and J shed 2 bases, with 8 bases lying between them. The CDR3 loop reads CASSSSEQETQYF. As DNA, the CDR3 is TGTGCCAGCAGTTCGTCGGAACAAGAGACCCAGTACTTC.

This clonotype was seen a few times. The chain carries TRBV20-1 and TRBJ2-2, with D possibly matching TRBD2 (6 bases). Per germline, CDR1 DFQATT and CDR2 SNEGSKA (reference sequence). Deletions cut 4 bases from V and 5 bases from J, with 14 bases between. The CDR3 extends over 14 amino acids. CDR3 loop: CSAIVGGGTGELFF. The CDR3 DNA sequence: TGCAGTGCTATTGTTGGCGGAGGGACCGGGGAGCTGTTTTTT.

The genes are TRBV24-1 and TRBJ2-2, with TRBD2 matching over 9 bases. V gave up 9 bases and J gave up 2 bases; unmatched junction bases: 9. The germline CDR1 and CDR2 sequences are KGHDR and SFDVKD. This CDR3 has 16 amino acids. The CDR3 nucleotides are TGTGCCACCCGTGGTGGACTAGCGACAAACACCGGGGAGCTGTTTTTT. The encoded protein is CATRGGLATNTGELFF.

The chain is built from TRBV7-9 and TRBJ1-4; 8 bases match TRBD1. Germline V gene data show CDR1 as SEHNR and CDR2 as FQNEAQ (reference sequence). The CDR3 runs to 17 residues. V dropped 2 bases and J dropped 6; count of bases not matched to a gene: 11. DNA of the CDR3: TGTGCCAGCAGCTTATCCGGCAGGGGGCGCTTTCATGAAAAACTGTTTTTT. It encodes CASSLSGRGRFHEKLFF.

This clonotype was seen a few times. The J gene is TRBJ2-7, the V gene TRBV7-6; 10 bases line up with TRBD1. The CDR3 spans 15 residues. Losses at the gene ends were 5 bases for V and 5 bases for J; bases not matched to a gene: 9. Per germline, CDR1 SGHVS and CDR2 FNYEAQ. The CDR3 spells CASSVTGQGIDEQYF. Here the CDR3 DNA reads TGTGCCAGCAGCGTCACGGGACAGGGGATCGACGAGCAGTACTTC.

This clonotype was recorded at least ten times. The CDR3 is CASSQYAAEWNTIYF. CDR3 DNA sequence: TGTGCCAGCAGCCAATATGCAGCAGAATGGAACACCATATATTTT. The rearrangement joins TRBV3-1 to TRBJ1-3; no reliable D call. Germline V CDR1 and CDR2: LGHDT, YNNKEL (reference sequence). The ends were cut back, 2 bases at V and 7 bases at J, with 15 bases in the middle. The length of the CDR3 is 15 residues.

In its sample, this clonotype was seen many times. This sequence joins TRBV30 and TRBJ2-3; 7 bases match TRBD1. There are 16 residues in the CDR3. V gave up 5 bases and J gave up 2 bases; unmatched junction bases: 13. Germline lookup yields CDR1 GTSNPN and CDR2 SVGIG (reference sequence). The CDR3 region is CAWRPTGRIYTDTQYF. The CDR3 DNA is TGTGCCTGGCGGCCGACAGGGCGAATTTACACAGATACGCAGTATTTT. The full variable domain, rest sourced from reference TRBV30 and TRBJ2-3, is SQTIHQWPATLVQPVGSPLSLECTVEGTSNPNLYWYRQAAGRGLQLLFYSVGIGQISSEVPQNLSASRPQDRQFILSSKKLLLSDSGFYLCAWRPTGRIYTDTQYFGPGTRLTVL.

The chain recombines TRBV7-9 with TRBJ1-1; D not resolved. Germline CDR1 reads SEHNR; CDR2 reads FQNEAQ (reference sequence). The V end lost 3 bases, the J end lost 7 bases, and 18 bases lay between the germline ends. The CDR3 is 15 residues long. DNA for the CDR3: TGTGCCAGCAGCTTGGGTAACGCAGATCCTGGTGAAGCTTTCTTT. Its translation is CASSLGNADPGEAFF. The complete variable domain, with remaining parts taken from reference TRBV7-9 and TRBJ1-1, reads DTGVSQNPRHKITKRGQNVTFRCDPISEHNRLYWYRQTLGQGPEFLTYFQNEAQLEKSRLLSDRFSAERPKGSFSTLEIQRTEQGDSAMYLCASSLGNADPGEAFFGQGTRLTVV.

The table lists this clonotype with many counts. This chain connects TRBV6-6 to TRBJ2-7; D is perhaps TRBD2 (6 bases). The CDR3 is 14 residues long. CDR1 is MNHNY and CDR2 is SVGAGI in the germline V gene (reference sequence). V lost 0 bases and J lost 2, with 8 bases in between. CDR3 sequence reads: CASSYSREAYEQYF. In DNA form, the CDR3 reads TGTGCCAGCAGTTACTCGAGGGAGGCCTACGAGCAGTACTTC.